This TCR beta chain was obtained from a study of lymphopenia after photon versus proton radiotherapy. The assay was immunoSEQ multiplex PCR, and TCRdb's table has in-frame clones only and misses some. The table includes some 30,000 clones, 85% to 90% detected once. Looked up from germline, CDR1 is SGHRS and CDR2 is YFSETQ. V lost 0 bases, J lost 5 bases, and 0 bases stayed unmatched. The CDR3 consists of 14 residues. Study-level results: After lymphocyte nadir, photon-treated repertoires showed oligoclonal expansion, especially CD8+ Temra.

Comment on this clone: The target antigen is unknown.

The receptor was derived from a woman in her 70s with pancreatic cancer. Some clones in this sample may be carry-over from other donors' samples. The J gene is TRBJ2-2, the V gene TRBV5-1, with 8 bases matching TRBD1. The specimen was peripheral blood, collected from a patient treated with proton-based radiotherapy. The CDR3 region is CASSLGQGTGELFF. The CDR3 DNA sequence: TGCGCCAGCAGCTTGGGACAGGGGACCGGGGAGCTGTTTTTT. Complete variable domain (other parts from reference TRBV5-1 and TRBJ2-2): KAGVTQTPRYLIKTRGQQVTLSCSPISGHRSVSWYQQTPGQGLQFLFEYFSETQRNKGNFPGRFSGRQFSNSRSEMNVSTLELGDSALYLCASSLGQGTGELFFGEGSRLTVL.